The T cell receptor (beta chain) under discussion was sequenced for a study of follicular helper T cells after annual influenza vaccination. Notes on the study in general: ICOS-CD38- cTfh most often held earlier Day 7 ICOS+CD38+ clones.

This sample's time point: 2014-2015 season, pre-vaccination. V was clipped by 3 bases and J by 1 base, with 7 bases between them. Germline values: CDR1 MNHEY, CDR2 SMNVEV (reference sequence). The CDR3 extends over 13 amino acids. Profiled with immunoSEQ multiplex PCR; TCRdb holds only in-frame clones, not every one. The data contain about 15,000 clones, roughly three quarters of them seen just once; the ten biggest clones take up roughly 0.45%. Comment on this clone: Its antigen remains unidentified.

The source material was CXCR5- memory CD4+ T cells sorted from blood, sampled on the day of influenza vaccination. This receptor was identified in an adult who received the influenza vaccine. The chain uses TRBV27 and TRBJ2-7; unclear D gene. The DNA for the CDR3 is TGTGCCAGCAGTTTCTTGGGATCCTACGAGCAGTACTTC. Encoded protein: CASSFLGSYEQYF.